This is a list of T cell receptor beta chains from one sample in a study of blood T cell repertoires in COVID-19. TCRdb keeps only in-frame clones here, not all; method: immunoSEQ multiplex PCR. This table has approximately 340,000 clones, approximately 90% appearing once. Sequencing input: PBMCs or T cells enriched from blood (not recorded which). Receptors originate from a woman in her 40s who had been exposed to COVID-19. The CDR3 runs from the conserved cysteine through the conserved F or W. A D gene is named only where the DNA matches it firmly. Not every row has a clone size; where given, it reads once, few, many or a size class.

few,TRBJ2-3,TRBV3-1/TRBV3-2,15,TRBD2,CASSPQRGWADTQYF
once,TRBJ1-1,TRBV12-3/TRBV12-4,11,.,CASSRGTEAFF
.,TRBJ1-2,TRBV5-8,15,TRBD1,CASRPLGTGVHGYTF
.,TRBJ1-2,TRBV7-2,14,.,CASSLVPGYYGYTF
.,TRBJ1-6,TRBV30,13,.,CAWSVGRNSPLHF
.,TRBJ2-2,TRBV5-1,13,.,CASSRLGTGELFF
.,TRBJ1-2,TRBV9,14,.,CASSVDEGVSGYTF
.,TRBJ2-1,TRBV5-1,14,TRBD2,CASSLALAVDEQFF
few,TRBJ2-7,TRBV19,15,.,CASSRDDTRSYEQYF
once,TRBJ1-2,TRBV18,14,.,CASSPSGNNYGYTF
few,TRBJ2-3,TRBV30,16,TRBD2,CAWSHGLAGGTDTQYF
.,TRBJ1-1,TRBV6-5,14,.,CASSWVGLSTEAFF
.,TRBJ1-3,TRBV9,20,.,CASSRSHRPITIDSGNTIYF
.,TRBJ1-3,TRBV6-2/TRBV6-3,14,.,CASSRAGSGNTIYF
.,TRBJ2-2,TRBV7-6,17,.,CASSLIQGVGNTGELFF
.,TRBJ1-2,TRBV30,14,.,CACGSRSANYGYTF
.,TRBJ1-5,TRBV19,17,.,CASNPGSGKMSNQPQHF
.,TRBJ2-5,TRBV5-1,14,.,CASSLSWARETQYF
once,TRBJ1-4,TRBV19,14,.,CASSIGQGGEKLFF
.,TRBJ1-3,TRBV6-5,14,.,CAIKNRSSGNTIYF
.,TRBJ1-1,TRBV5-4,15,TRBD1,CASSLATGAVTEAFF
once,TRBJ2-1,TRBV7-6,15,TRBD1,CASSHGTGPRNEQFF
few,TRBJ2-7,TRBV5-4,13,TRBD1,CASSFTGAGEQYF
.,TRBJ2-5,TRBV7-2,19,TRBD2,CASSFRGLAGGLGLQTQYF
.,TRBJ1-4,TRBV6-6,12,.,CASRGEGEKLFF
.,TRBJ2-5,TRBV19,14,.,CASSILGGQETQYF
.,TRBJ2-7,TRBV5-1,12,.,CASSPEGYEQYF
.,TRBJ2-1,TRBV6-4,16,TRBD1,CASTNFPGQGANEQFF
.,TRBJ2-1,TRBV7-6,17,TRBD2,CASSLALTSGSLHEQFF
.,TRBJ1-2,TRBV19,16,TRBD1,CASSTAQGQGFYGYTF
.,TRBJ1-6,TRBV7-9,15,TRBD1,CASSLGDRGGSPLHF
.,TRBJ1-1,TRBV27,13,TRBD1,CASSPRQGSQAFF
.,TRBJ1-6,TRBV13,17,TRBD1,CASSLGYGQGGNSPLHF
once,TRBJ1-2,TRBV28,13,TRBD1,CASSLGTGRGYTF
few,TRBJ1-1,TRBV20-1,11,.,CSANRGTEAFF
once,TRBJ2-1,TRBV7-3,16,.,CASTPTQEISYNEQFF
.,TRBJ1-2,TRBV24-1,15,TRBD1,CATSDQGGDRAYYTF
.,TRBJ1-2,TRBV7-9,13,.,CASSPPTGHGYTF
.,TRBJ2-7,TRBV7-2,14,.,CASSLLRRRGEQYF
.,TRBJ2-5,TRBV12-3/TRBV12-4,12,.,CASSSYQETQYF
once,TRBJ1-2,TRBV21-1,14,.,CASSKVESNYGYTF
.,TRBJ1-2,TRBV2,14,.,CASMVGSGGSGYTF
.,TRBJ1-6,TRBV6-4,15,.,CASSEGVAINSPLHF
.,TRBJ1-4,TRBV5-1,14,TRBD1,CASSWGDRDEKLFF
.,TRBJ1-4,TRBV10-2,15,TRBD1,CASRDFAGGDEKLFF
.,TRBJ2-3,TRBV7-9,13,TRBD2,CACRGREGDTQYF
.,TRBJ1-1,TRBV19,17,TRBD1,CASSIHGTGPRGTEAFF
.,TRBJ1-2,TRBV5-4,13,.,CASGNQGNYGYTF
.,TRBJ1-1,TRBV27,15,TRBD1,CASTALQGYRTEAFF
.,TRBJ1-1,TRBV10-1,14,TRBD1,CASRVDRQNTEAFF
few,TRBJ2-1,TRBV24-1,15,TRBD2,CATSDLAGAYNEQFF